The clone carrying this T cell receptor (beta chain) was seen repeatedly, ten times or more. Quantitative 5'-RACE with molecular barcodes generated TCR beta libraries. TCRdb used MiXCR to reprocess the 5' RACE reads, holding one entry per CDR3 protein. The data show some 270,000 distinct CDR3 sequences, over 15% seen once. V lost 2 bases to trimming and J lost 6 bases, with 15 bases between them. The germline gives CDR1 SGDLS, CDR2 YYNGEE. The CDR3 is 15 residues long. These data belong to a study of CD8 T cells in ankylosing spondylitis. The TCR originated in a male donor with ankylosing spondylitis or in good health (not recorded which). The genes are TRBV9 and TRBJ2-1; D possibly corresponds to TRBD2 (5 bases). The sample taken for sequencing was blood, either unsorted or a sorted T cell fraction (not recorded which). CDR3 DNA: TGTGCCAGCAGCGTGAGCGGAGCCTTCGGCAATGAGCAGTTCTTC. This sequence encodes CASSVSGAFGNEQFF.